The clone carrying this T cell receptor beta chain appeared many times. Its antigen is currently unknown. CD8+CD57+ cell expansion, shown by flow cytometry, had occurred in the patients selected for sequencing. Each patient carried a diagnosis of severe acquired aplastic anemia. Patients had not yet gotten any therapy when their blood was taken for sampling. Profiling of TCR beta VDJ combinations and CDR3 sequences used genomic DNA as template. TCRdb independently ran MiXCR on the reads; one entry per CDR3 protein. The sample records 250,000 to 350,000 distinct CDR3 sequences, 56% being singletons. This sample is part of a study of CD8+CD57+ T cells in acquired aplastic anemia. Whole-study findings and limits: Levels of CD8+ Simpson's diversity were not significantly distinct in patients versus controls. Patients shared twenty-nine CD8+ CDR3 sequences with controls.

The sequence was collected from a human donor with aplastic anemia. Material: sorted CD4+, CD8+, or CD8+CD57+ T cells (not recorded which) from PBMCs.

CDR3 bases: TGTGCCAGCAGCTTAGTGTGGGGGGTGGGGGGAACGGGGGAGCAGTACTTC. Translating it yields CASSLVWGVGGTGEQYF. This chain links TRBV7-8 with TRBJ2-7; possible D gene TRBD2, 6 bases. V lost 1 base to trimming and J lost 7 bases, with 23 bases between them. CDR1 and CDR2 from the germline V gene are SGHVS and FQNEAQ. This CDR3 has 17 residues.